Following are 32 T cell receptor beta chains from one sample sequenced in a study of graft-versus-host responses after intestinal transplantation. Profiling relied on immunoSEQ multiplex PCR, and the TCRdb table lists in-frame clones only, not all of them. The sample has around 100,000 clones; more than 85% are singletons. These receptors' antigens are unknown. Sequencing was performed on unstimulated CD4+ T cells sorted from spleen or lymph node cells, taken before transplant. The receptors here all came from a human donor who was the organ donor for an intestinal transplant.

The chain couples TRBV5-1 to TRBJ2-3, with 10 bases that match TRBD2. The junction had 21 bases not matched to a gene; V was cut back by 8 bases and J by 0 bases. Germline values: CDR1 SGHRS, CDR2 YFSETQ. This CDR3 contains 20 residues. DNA of the CDR3: TGCGCCAGACAAACGCCGCGGAAGCGGGGGGGCAGCCTAAGCACAGATACGCAGTATTTT. The encoded protein is CARQTPRKRGGSLSTDTQYF. The whole variable domain, remainder taken from reference TRBV5-1 and TRBJ2-3, is KAGVTQTPRYLIKTRGQQVTLSCSPISGHRSVSWYQQTPGQGLQFLFEYFSETQRNKGNFPGRFSGRQFSNSRSEMNVSTLELGDSALYLCARQTPRKRGGSLSTDTQYFGPGTRLTVL.

The CDR3 here is CAWSGLQGYTF. The CDR3 DNA is TGTGCCTGGAGTGGCCTACAAGGCTACACCTTC. The chain has TRBV30 and TRBJ1-2; D is undetermined. The V end lost 1 base, the J end lost 8 bases, and 8 bases lay between the germline ends. The CDR3 contains 11 residues. CDR1 and CDR2 (germline): GTSNPN, SVGIG (reference sequence).

The chain is built from TRBV10-3 and TRBJ2-7; D is undetermined. CDR1 is ENHRY and CDR2 is SYGVKD in the germline V gene. The V and J ends lost 5 bases and 0 bases respectively, with 11 bases between them. The CDR3 totals 14 residues. CDR3 protein: CAISSTWSSYEQYF. The CDR3 nucleotides are TGTGCCATCAGTTCTACTTGGAGCTCCTACGAGCAGTACTTC.

The chain employs TRBV21-1 and TRBJ1-2; the tabulated D call, TRBD1, remains unverified against the DNA. TRBV21-1 is noted as a pseudogene. CDR3 length: 17 amino acids. CDR3 coding DNA: TGTGCCAGCAGCAATTCGCTTCTTGAAGGGACAGTCTATGGCTACACCTTC. It encodes CASSNSLLEGTVYGYTF.

V usage is TRBV9 and J usage is TRBJ1-1; D unresolved. V was shortened by 3 bases and J by 3 bases, with 9 bases between the two germline ends. The CDR3 runs 13 residues. In germline, CDR1 is SGDLS, CDR2 YYNGEE. This CDR3 reads CASSAPLDTEAFF. CDR3 bases: TGTGCCAGCAGCGCCCCTCTTGACACTGAAGCTTTCTTT.

V usage is TRBV5-4 and J usage is TRBJ1-2; D may be TRBD1 (5 bases). Between the trimmed V and J ends, which lost 0 bases and 5 bases, there was a span of 8 bases. The CDR3 contains 13 residues. Germline CDR1 SGHNT, CDR2 YYREEE (reference sequence). This CDR3 is CASSLDRWYGYTF. CDR3 sequence (DNA): TGTGCCAGCAGCTTGGACAGGTGGTATGGCTACACCTTC.

The chain uses TRBV5-4 and TRBJ2-7; 9 bases are a match to TRBD1. CDR3 size: 15 residues. Germline-derived CDR1 and CDR2 are SGHNT and YYREEE (reference sequence). Germline trimming cut 8 bases from V and 3 bases from J; bases unmatched to any gene: 12. The CDR3, as DNA: TGTGCCAGTAGACTTGCGGGACAGGGATTCTACGAGCAGTACTTC. Translating it yields CASRLAGQGFYEQYF.

V usage is TRBV5-6 and J usage is TRBJ1-3, with TRBD1 matching 7 bases. The CDR3 spans 18 residues. CDR1 is SGHDT and CDR2 is YYEEEE in the germline V gene. With 2 bases clipped from V and 0 bases from J, the junction kept 11 bases outside the gene matches. The CDR3 is CASSFDRDRRFSGNTIYF. The CDR3 coding sequence is TGTGCCAGCAGCTTCGATAGGGACAGAAGGTTCTCTGGAAACACCATATATTTT.

The chain is built from TRBV2 and TRBJ2-7; D gene uncertain. CDR1 and CDR2 from the germline V gene are SNHLY and FYNNEI. There are 12 residues in the CDR3. V was cut by 7 bases and J by 2 bases, with 9 bases left in between. The CDR3 protein is CASKESPYEQYF. The CDR3 coding sequence is TGTGCCAGCAAGGAGTCACCCTACGAGCAGTACTTC.

CDR3 residues: CASRLLTGGDEAFF. The CDR3 DNA reads as TGTGCCAGCAGGCTACTGACAGGGGGAGATGAAGCTTTCTTT. The chain recombines TRBV6-1 with TRBJ1-1, with 9 bases that match TRBD1. With V trimmed by 6 bases and J by 7 bases, 9 bases remained unmatched. This CDR3 has 14 residues. Germline loops: CDR1 MNHNS, CDR2 SASEGT.

The J gene is TRBJ1-2, the V gene TRBV2, with a possible D match to TRBD1 (6 bases). The CDR3 is made up of 15 amino acids. Germline assignment: CDR1 SNHLY and CDR2 FYNNEI. Between the trimmed V and J ends, which lost 3 bases and 7 bases, there was a span of 18 bases. The CDR3 nucleotides are TGTGCCAGCAGTGATATGGACAGTATATCGGGTGGCTACACCTTC. Protein product: CASSDMDSISGGYTF.

This chain connects TRBV29-1 to TRBJ2-7; 8 nucleotides line up with TRBD1. This CDR3 region has 12 residues. Germline CDR1 SQVTM, CDR2 ANQGSEA. V shed 7 bases and J 3 bases; nucleotides not matched to a gene: 5. The CDR3: CSANRGDYEQYF. The CDR3 coding sequence is TGCAGCGCGAACAGGGGGGACTACGAGCAGTACTTC.

The chain has TRBV4-1 and TRBJ1-1; D not resolved. The CDR3 runs to 14 residues. Germline CDR1 and CDR2: MGHRA and YSYEKL. V was clipped by 1 base and J by 1 base, with 7 bases between them. The CDR3 sequence: CASSQVWGNTEAFF. CDR3 sequence (DNA): TGCGCCAGCAGCCAAGTTTGGGGGAACACTGAAGCTTTCTTT.

The chain couples TRBV7-2 to TRBJ1-2, with 7 bases identical to TRBD1. Trimming cost V 0 bases and J 8 bases; bases outside gene matches: 0. CDR3 size: 12 residues. Germline V gene sequence: CDR1 SGHTA, CDR2 FQGNSA. Here the CDR3 reads CASSLAGGGYTF. CDR3 in DNA: TGTGCCAGCAGCTTAGCAGGGGGCGGCTACACCTTC.

This chain uses TRBV5-1 with TRBJ2-6; maybe TRBD2 (5 bases). Germline lookup yields CDR1 SGHRS and CDR2 YFSETQ. This CDR3 region has 17 residues. Trimming took 4 bases from V and 0 from J, leaving 14 bases between them. The CDR3 reads CASSDYYSVSGANVLTF. In DNA form, the CDR3 reads TGCGCCAGCAGCGACTACTACAGTGTCTCTGGGGCCAACGTCCTGACTTTC.

This clone has a handful of counts. The chain uses TRBV30 and TRBJ1-1; a possible D gene is TRBD1 (6 bases). This CDR3 comprises 14 residues. CDR1 is GTSNPN, CDR2 SVGIG, per germline (reference sequence). The V and J ends lost 0 bases and 7 bases respectively, with 15 bases between them. CDR3: CAWSVSQGFGEAFF. The CDR3 DNA reads as TGTGCCTGGAGTGTCAGCCAGGGGTTTGGTGAAGCTTTCTTT. Based on the CDR3 plus reference TRBV30 and TRBJ1-1, the full variable domain is SQTIHQWPATLVQPVGSPLSLECTVEGTSNPNLYWYRQAAGRGLQLLFYSVGIGQISSEVPQNLSASRPQDRQFILSSKKLLLSDSGFYLCAWSVSQGFGEAFFGQGTRLTVV.

The chain links TRBV5-1 to TRBJ1-1; a weak D match, TRBD1 (5 bases). Germline V gene data show CDR1 as SGHRS and CDR2 as YFSETQ. The V end lost 4 bases, the J end lost 7 bases, and 14 bases lay between the germline ends. CDR3 length: 13 amino acids. The CDR3 protein is CASSVSGSSEAFF. CDR3 DNA: TGCGCCAGCAGCGTCTCAGGGTCTAGTGAAGCTTTCTTT.

The rearrangement joins TRBV6-1 to TRBJ1-2; D gene ambiguous. CDR1 is MNHNS and CDR2 is SASEGT in the germline V gene. This CDR3 contains 13 residues. The V and J ends lost 6 bases and 5 bases respectively, with 13 bases between them. In DNA form, the CDR3 reads TGTGCCAGCAGCGCCGGAGGAGTGTATGGCTACACCTTC. Its translation: CASSAGGVYGYTF.

The chain has TRBV29-1 and TRBJ2-7; no firm D call. Looked up from germline, CDR1 is SQVTM and CDR2 is ANQGSEA. The CDR3 has 12 residues. V lost 4 bases and J 0 bases, leaving 7 bases between the germline ends. In DNA form, the CDR3 reads TGCAGCGTTGGAAAAACCTCCTACGAGCAGTACTTC. The encoded protein is CSVGKTSYEQYF.

The chain combines TRBV10-1 with TRBJ2-2, with TRBD1 identical over 8 bases. The CDR3 spans 15 residues. J lost 5 bases, V lost 3 bases, and 5 bases had no gene match. Germline lookup yields CDR1 WNHNN and CDR2 SYGVQD (reference sequence). The CDR3 DNA is TGCGCCAGCAGTGAAGGGGACAGGAGTACCGGGGAGCTGTTTTTT. This gives the protein CASSEGDRSTGELFF.

This chain uses TRBV19 with TRBJ1-2; 10 nucleotides agree with TRBD1. This CDR3 has 14 residues. With 3 bases clipped from V and 6 bases from J, the junction kept 4 bases outside the gene matches. Germline V CDR1 and CDR2: LNHDA, SQIVND (reference sequence). The CDR3 loop is CASSIKTGGHGYTF. In DNA, the CDR3 is TGTGCCAGTAGTATTAAGACAGGGGGCCATGGCTACACCTTC.

The genes are TRBV10-3 and TRBJ2-7; D assignment may be TRBD1 or TRBD2 (5 bases each). Germline V lookup: CDR1 ENHRY, CDR2 SYGVKD. V was clipped by 0 bases and J by 0 bases, with 12 bases between them. The CDR3 spans 16 residues. CDR3 DNA: TGTGCCATCAGTGAGTCTTGGGGACCCAGCTCCTACGAGCAGTACTTC. Residues: CAISESWGPSSYEQYF.

The chain is built from TRBV21-1 and TRBJ1-1. TRBV21-1 is a recognized pseudogene. The CDR3 loop spans 17 amino acids. The CDR3 protein is CASSLKLATTIRTEAFF. In DNA form, the CDR3 reads TGTGCCAGCAGTTTAAAGTTAGCTACAACAATTCGCACTGAAGCTTTCTTT.

The chain combines TRBV5-1 with TRBJ2-2; unclear D gene. V gave up 1 base and J gave up 1 base, with 8 bases separating them. The CDR3 runs 15 residues. Germline V gene lookup returns CDR1 SGHRS and CDR2 YFSETQ. The CDR3 DNA reads as TGCGCCAGCAGCTTGATAGTCGGGAACACCGGGGAGCTGTTTTTT. Its translation: CASSLIVGNTGELFF.

The chain has TRBV5-1 and TRBJ2-7; possibly TRBD1 for D (6 bases). The V and J ends lost 2 bases and 2 bases respectively, with 8 bases between them. CDR1 is SGHRS, CDR2 YFSETQ, per germline. The CDR3 length is 13 residues. CDR3: CASSFGGPYEQYF. The DNA of the CDR3 is TGCGCCAGCAGCTTTGGGGGCCCCTACGAGCAGTACTTC. The full variable domain, with the rest looked up from reference TRBV5-1 and TRBJ2-7, is KAGVTQTPRYLIKTRGQQVTLSCSPISGHRSVSWYQQTPGQGLQFLFEYFSETQRNKGNFPGRFSGRQFSNSRSEMNVSTLELGDSALYLCASSFGGPYEQYFGPGTRLTVT.

This chain uses TRBV28 with TRBJ2-1; D assignment may be TRBD1 or TRBD2 (5 bases each). This CDR3 comprises 14 residues. Germline CDR1 is MDHEN and CDR2 is SYDVKM. Trimming took 1 base from V and 8 from J, leaving 12 bases between them. CDR3 sequence (DNA): TGTGCCAGCAGTTTATTTTTTGGGGGATATGAGCAGTTCTTC. Protein: CASSLFFGGYEQFF.

This sequence joins TRBV6-6 and TRBJ2-7; no definite D call. CDR1 and CDR2 from the germline V gene are MNHNY and SVGAGI (reference sequence). V was cut by 0 bases and J by 1 base, with 1 base left in between. This CDR3 is 12 amino acids long. The CDR3: CASSYSSYEQYF. Written as DNA, the CDR3 is TGTGCCAGCAGTTACTCGTCCTACGAGCAGTACTTC.

The chain joins TRBV27 to TRBJ2-7; D remains ambiguous. The CDR3 totals 15 residues. Trimming removed 6 bases at V and 5 bases at J, with 20 bases between. Germline CDR1 reads MNHEY; CDR2 reads SMNVEV (reference sequence). The CDR3: CASSFRLRNFDEQYF. CDR3 DNA sequence: TGTGCCAGCAGCTTCCGGCTCCGTAATTTCGACGAGCAGTACTTC.

This chain links TRBV5-1 with TRBJ2-1, with D perhaps matching TRBD1 (5 bases). The ends were cut back, 4 bases at V and 0 bases at J, with 11 bases in the middle. Germline V gives CDR1 SGHRS, CDR2 YFSETQ. The CDR3 has 15 residues. DNA for the CDR3: TGCGCCAGCAGCAGGACACCTAGCTCCTACAATGAGCAGTTCTTC. Amino acid sequence: CASSRTPSSYNEQFF. Filled out from reference TRBV5-1 and TRBJ2-1, the complete variable domain reads KAGVTQTPRYLIKTRGQQVTLSCSPISGHRSVSWYQQTPGQGLQFLFEYFSETQRNKGNFPGRFSGRQFSNSRSEMNVSTLELGDSALYLCASSRTPSSYNEQFFGPGTRLTVL.

This clone has just a few counts. The chain employs TRBV6-1 and TRBJ2-7; no firm D call. The length of the CDR3 is 15 residues. Trimming left V 9 bases short and J 1 base short, with 19 bases between. Germline lookup yields CDR1 MNHNS and CDR2 SASEGT. In DNA form, the CDR3 reads TGTGCCAGTATCACCCCGACCAGTATTTCCTACGAGCAGTACTTC. It specifies CASITPTSISYEQYF.

The rearrangement links TRBV7-8 to TRBJ2-5, with D perhaps TRBD1 or TRBD2 (6 bases each). The CDR3 sequence is 17 residues long. CDR1 and CDR2 (germline): SGHVS, FQNEAQ. With 2 bases removed from V and 3 bases from J, the gap between germline ends came to 19 bases. CDR3 DNA: TGTGCCAGCAGCTTAAGGGGGGCCGTCGCCGTCGAAGAGACCCAGTACTTC. It specifies CASSLRGAVAVEETQYF.

The V and J genes are TRBV14 and TRBJ2-2, with TRBD1 as a possible D gene (5 bases). Germline CDR1 and CDR2: SGHDN and FVKESK. Deletions cut 4 bases from V and 6 bases from J, with 9 bases between. The CDR3 has 13 amino acids. CDR3 in DNA: TGTGCCAGCAGCCTGACAGAGGCCGGGGAGCTGTTTTTT. Translated, it gives CASSLTEAGELFF.